Listed below are T cell receptor beta chains from one sample, sequenced in a study of T cells expressing NK-cell markers. From its re-call of the 5' RACE reads, TCRdb lists each CDR3 protein once, without DNA. Its table records around 14,000 distinct CDR3 sequences. Input material: blood T cells: a sorted CD56 or NKG2C T cell subset, CD4+ or CD8+ T cells, or bulk PBMC T cells (not recorded which). The receptor set was obtained from a man aged 18-70 years in good health. The CDR3 runs from the conserved cysteine through the conserved F or W.

TRBJ2-2 | TRBV28 | CASSLNHRAGELFF
TRBJ1-1 | TRBV20-1 | CSAELDLNTEAFF
TRBJ2-7 | TRBV24-1 | CATSDFSGDEQYF
TRBJ2-1 | TRBV11-2 | CASSSRLGSTSGGREQFF
TRBJ1-1 | TRBV12-3/TRBV12-4 | CASSLGGDMNTEAFF
TRBJ1-4 | TRBV10-3 | CAISGGQEEKLFF
TRBJ1-3 | TRBV7-6 | CASSPTLGRFSSGNTIYF
TRBJ2-1 | TRBV20-1 | CSAGKSGSLEQFF
TRBJ1-1 | TRBV2 | CASSEHGGNTEAFF
TRBJ1-1 | TRBV6-5 | CASSYGRAGNTEAFF
TRBJ2-1 | TRBV7-2 | CASSLGDGGLYEQFF
TRBJ1-1 | TRBV20-1 | CSARSGHPNTEAFF
TRBJ1-2 | TRBV5-6 | CASSSQTNYGYTF
TRBJ1-1 | TRBV19 | CASYGGLPNTEAFF
TRBJ1-2 | TRBV15 | CATSRATEANYGYTF
TRBJ1-5 | TRBV20-1 | CSAKVWLNQPQHF
TRBJ2-3 | TRBV11-1 | CASSYAGTSGTTDTQYF
TRBJ2-7 | TRBV7-9 | CASSPSGMASYEQYF
TRBJ1-6 | TRBV10-3 | CAIRETGSVPLHF
TRBJ2-2 | TRBV7-8 | CASGPRAGELFF
TRBJ1-4 | TRBV5-6 | CASSLLGTEDGEKLFF
TRBJ1-3 | TRBV11-2 | CASSLVSSNTIYF
TRBJ2-7 | TRBV12-3/TRBV12-4 | CASSFAGSSRGRKYEQYF
TRBJ2-1 | TRBV7-2 | CASRFASGGANEQFF
TRBJ2-6 | TRBV5-1 | CASSPTGANVLTF
TRBJ2-1 | TRBV6-2/TRBV6-3 | CASSWTYEQFF
TRBJ2-1 | TRBV29-1 | CSALDKAGVRIRNEQFF
TRBJ1-1 | TRBV5-1 | CASSLMGQRNTEAFF
TRBJ2-7 | TRBV10-3 | CAIGGSGTYEQYF
TRBJ1-6 | TRBV28 | CASSLGVRGDSPLHF
TRBJ1-1 | TRBV7-2 | CASSLVGGRNTEAFF
TRBJ1-2 | TRBV5-1 | CASSSGLQSYTF
TRBJ2-7 | TRBV5-1 | CASKRTTENYEQYF
TRBJ2-1 | TRBV5-1 | CASSFEGTYNEQFF
TRBJ2-1 | TRBV6-4 | CASSESPGTSYNEQFF
TRBJ2-1 | TRBV3-1 | CASSQTDRGTRYNEQFF
TRBJ2-7 | TRBV20-1 | CSASRPRIDEQYF
TRBJ1-5 | TRBV25-1 | CPWGENNQPQHF
TRBJ2-2 | TRBV7-2 | CASSYGQGAGTGELFF
TRBJ1-2 | TRBV10-3 | CAISAGGHFYGYTF
TRBJ2-1 | TRBV10-2 | CASRRIREGGISYNEQFF
TRBJ2-5 | TRBV10-3 | CAISESSGQTTQTQYF
TRBJ2-1 | TRBV10-3 | CAISESLGAGYEQFF
TRBJ2-1 | TRBV7-8 | CASSLVVSGINEQFF
TRBJ1-1 | TRBV29-1 | CSVKLSRGITEAFF
TRBJ1-5 | TRBV12-3/TRBV12-4 | CASSLDRAKQPQHF
TRBJ1-2 | TRBV20-1 | CSARGTANYGYTF
TRBJ2-7 | TRBV5-6 | CASSKRGQTYEQYF
TRBJ2-6 | TRBV28 | CASLRRKELLTGANVLTF
TRBJ2-5 | TRBV20-1 | CSAIQFGTSRETQYF
TRBJ2-2 | TRBV20-1 | CSASLAKGTGELFF
TRBJ2-4 | TRBV3-1 | CASSQVTSGGGLAKNIQYF
TRBJ1-1 | TRBV2 | CASSRGVNTEAFF
TRBJ2-7 | TRBV4-3 | CASSQDHVLSYEQYF